Listed here is a single T cell receptor (beta chain). The sample is drawn from a study of PD-1 blockade in classical Hodgkin lymphoma. Time point indicated: cycle 4 day 1 (C4D1), after 6 weeks of nivolumab. Exposure to brentuximab vedotin varied, and each patient had relapsed following autologous stem cell transplantation. This CDR3 contains 15 residues. Trimming pared 1 base from V and 5 bases from J, leaving 9 bases between. The V gene's germline CDR1 is SGHTA and CDR2 FQGNSA. Assay used: immunoSEQ multiplex PCR; TCRdb lists only in-frame clones, some missing. This table holds around 93,000 clones, just under 80% found once.

This TCR derives from a human donor with classical Hodgkin lymphoma. The starting material was peripheral blood mononuclear cells (PBMCs), obtained before the fourth cycle of nivolumab. V gene TRBV7-2 combines with J gene TRBJ2-6; D unclear. CDR3 in DNA: TGTGCCAGCAGCTTAGGTGCCAGTCGGGCCAACGTCCTGACTTTC. It is translated as CASSLGASRANVLTF.